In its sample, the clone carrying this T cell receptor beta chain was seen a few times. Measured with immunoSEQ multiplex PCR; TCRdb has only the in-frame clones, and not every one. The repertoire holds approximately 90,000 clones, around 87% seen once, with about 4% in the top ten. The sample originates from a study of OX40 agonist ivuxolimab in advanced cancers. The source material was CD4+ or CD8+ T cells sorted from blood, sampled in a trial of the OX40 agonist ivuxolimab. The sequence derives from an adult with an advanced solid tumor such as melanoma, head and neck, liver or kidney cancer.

The DNA for the CDR3 is TGTGCCAGCAGCGATAGCCGTATTCTGGGGGGAGTAGAGACCCAGTACTTC. Amino acids: CASSDSRILGGVETQYF. The rearrangement uses TRBV7-8 and TRBJ2-5; the D gene is possibly TRBD2 (6 bases). Germline CDR1 reads SGHVS; CDR2 reads FQNEAQ. The CDR3 is 17 residues long. Trimming took 5 bases from V and 4 from J, leaving 23 bases between them.